Sequencing of this T cell receptor (beta chain) was carried out in a study of T-cell reconstitution after alpha-beta-depleted transplantation in children. The TCRbeta library was prepared with unique molecular identifiers. TCRdb used MiXCR to reprocess the PCR reads, holding one entry per CDR3 protein. The profile covers about 350,000 distinct CDR3 sequences, with 10% to 15% appearing a single time and around 4.1% taken by the ten largest. The TCR sequence derives from a human donor who donated a stem cell graft to a child with Fanconi anemia. Material: PBMCs, obtained from the stem cell graft.

CDR3: CSAQTGGSTNEKLFF. The CDR3 region has the DNA TGCAGTGCTCAAACAGGGGGGTCCACTAATGAAAAACTGTTTTTT. V is TRBV20-1 and J is TRBJ1-4; 8 bases match TRBD1. The CDR3 runs to 15 residues. Germline lookup yields CDR1 DFQATT and CDR2 SNEGSKA (reference sequence). J was trimmed by 2 bases and V by 5 bases; bases with no gene match: 7.